This T cell receptor beta chain was identified during a study of Ad26.COV2.S vaccination and SARS-CoV-2 variants. This clone was recorded a few times. Sequencing was performed with immunoSEQ multiplex PCR; in TCRdb, only in-frame clones are kept and a portion is missing. The sample lists hundreds of thousands of clones, around 87% occurring once. The treatment is: some 20 received Ad26.COV2.S at low or high dose, single or two shots; several received placebo; per-sample allocation not given. Specimen acquisition occurred on day 63 following the initial vaccine or placebo injection. The clonotype comes from a person aged 18 to 59 who received the Ad26.COV2.S COVID-19 vaccine or a placebo. The starting material was peripheral blood, obtained in a trial of Ad26.COV2.S vaccine versus placebo.

The CDR3 spells CASSRPQQGVTSSGANVLTF. The CDR3 coding sequence is TGCGCCAGCAGCCGACCCCAACAGGGGGTTACTTCCTCTGGGGCCAACGTCCTGACTTTC. The chain couples TRBV5-1 to TRBJ2-6, with 8 nucleotides matching TRBD1. The V gene's germline CDR1 is SGHRS and CDR2 YFSETQ. The CDR3 runs to 20 residues. Trimming at V came to 4 bases and at J to 0 bases, leaving 15 bases not matched to a gene.